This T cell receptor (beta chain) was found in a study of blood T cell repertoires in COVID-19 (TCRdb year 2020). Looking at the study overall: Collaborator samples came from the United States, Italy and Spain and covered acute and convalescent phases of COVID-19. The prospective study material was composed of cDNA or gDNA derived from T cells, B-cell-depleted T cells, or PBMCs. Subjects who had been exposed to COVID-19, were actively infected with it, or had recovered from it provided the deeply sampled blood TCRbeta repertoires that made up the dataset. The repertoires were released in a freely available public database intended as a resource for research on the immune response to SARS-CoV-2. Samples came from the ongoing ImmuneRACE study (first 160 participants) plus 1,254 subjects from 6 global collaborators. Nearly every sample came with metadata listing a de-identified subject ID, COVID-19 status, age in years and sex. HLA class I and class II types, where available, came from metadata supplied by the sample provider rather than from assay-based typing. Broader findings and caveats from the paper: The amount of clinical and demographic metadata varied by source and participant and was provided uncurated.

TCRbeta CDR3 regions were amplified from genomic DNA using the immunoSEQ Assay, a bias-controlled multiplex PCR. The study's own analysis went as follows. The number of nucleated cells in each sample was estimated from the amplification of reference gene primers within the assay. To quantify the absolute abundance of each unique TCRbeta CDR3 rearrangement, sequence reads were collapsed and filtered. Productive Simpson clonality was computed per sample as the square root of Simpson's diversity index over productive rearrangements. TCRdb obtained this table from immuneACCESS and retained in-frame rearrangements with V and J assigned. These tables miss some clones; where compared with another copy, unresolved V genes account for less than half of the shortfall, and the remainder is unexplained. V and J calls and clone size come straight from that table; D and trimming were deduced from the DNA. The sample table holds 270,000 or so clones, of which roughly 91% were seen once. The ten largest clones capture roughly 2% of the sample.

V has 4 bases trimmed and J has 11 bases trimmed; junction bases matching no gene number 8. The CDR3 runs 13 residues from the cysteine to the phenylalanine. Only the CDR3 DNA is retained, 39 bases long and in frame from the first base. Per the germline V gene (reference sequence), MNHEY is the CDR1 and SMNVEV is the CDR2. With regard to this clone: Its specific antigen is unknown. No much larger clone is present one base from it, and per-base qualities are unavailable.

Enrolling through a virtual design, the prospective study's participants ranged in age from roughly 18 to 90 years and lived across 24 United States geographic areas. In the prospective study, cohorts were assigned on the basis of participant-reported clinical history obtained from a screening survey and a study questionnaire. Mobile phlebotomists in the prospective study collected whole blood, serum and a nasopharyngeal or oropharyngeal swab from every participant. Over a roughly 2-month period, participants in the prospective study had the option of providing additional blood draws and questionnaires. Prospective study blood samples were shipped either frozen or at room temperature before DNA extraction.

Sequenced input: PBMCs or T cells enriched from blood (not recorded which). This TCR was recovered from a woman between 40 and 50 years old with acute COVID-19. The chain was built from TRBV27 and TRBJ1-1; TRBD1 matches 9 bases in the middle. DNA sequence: TGTGCCAGCAGTTCCTTTGACAGGGGGACGGCTTTCTTT. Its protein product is CASSSFDRGTAFF.